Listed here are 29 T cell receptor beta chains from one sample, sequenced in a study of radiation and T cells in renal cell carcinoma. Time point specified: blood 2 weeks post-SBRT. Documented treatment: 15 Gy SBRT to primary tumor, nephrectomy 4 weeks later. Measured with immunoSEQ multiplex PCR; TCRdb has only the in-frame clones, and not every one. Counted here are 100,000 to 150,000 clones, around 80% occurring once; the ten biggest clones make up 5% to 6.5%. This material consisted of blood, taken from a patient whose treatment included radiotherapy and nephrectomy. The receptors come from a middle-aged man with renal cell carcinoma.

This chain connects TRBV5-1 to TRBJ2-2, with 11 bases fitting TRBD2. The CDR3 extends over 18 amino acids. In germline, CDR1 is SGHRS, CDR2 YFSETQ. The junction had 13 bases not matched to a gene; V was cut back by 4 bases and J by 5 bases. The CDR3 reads CASSTPGFRLAGTGELFF. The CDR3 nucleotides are TGCGCCAGCAGCACCCCTGGTTTTCGACTAGCGGGAACCGGGGAGCTGTTTTTT.

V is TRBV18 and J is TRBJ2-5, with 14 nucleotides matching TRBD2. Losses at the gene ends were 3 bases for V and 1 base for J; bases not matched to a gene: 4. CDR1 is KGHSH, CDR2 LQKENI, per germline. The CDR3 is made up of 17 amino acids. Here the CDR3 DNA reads TGTGCCAGCTCACCCGGACTAGCGGGGGGTGGCCAAGAGACCCAGTACTTC. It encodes CASSPGLAGGGQETQYF.

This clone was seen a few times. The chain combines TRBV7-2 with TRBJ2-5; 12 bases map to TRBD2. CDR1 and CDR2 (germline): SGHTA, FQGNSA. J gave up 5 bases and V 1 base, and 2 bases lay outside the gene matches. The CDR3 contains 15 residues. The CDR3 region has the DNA TGTGCCAGCAGCTTAGGGCTAGCGGGAGGGGAGACCCAGTACTTC. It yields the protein CASSLGLAGGETQYF.

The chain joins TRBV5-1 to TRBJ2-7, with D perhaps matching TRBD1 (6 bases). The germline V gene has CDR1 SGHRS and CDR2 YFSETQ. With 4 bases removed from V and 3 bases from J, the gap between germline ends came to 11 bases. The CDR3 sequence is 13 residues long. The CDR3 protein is CASSPTGGYEQYF. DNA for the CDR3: TGCGCCAGCAGCCCGACAGGTGGCTACGAGCAGTACTTC.

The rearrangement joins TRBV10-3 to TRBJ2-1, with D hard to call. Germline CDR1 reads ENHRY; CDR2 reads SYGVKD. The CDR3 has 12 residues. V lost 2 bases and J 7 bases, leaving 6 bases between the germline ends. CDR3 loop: CAISEGVNEQFF. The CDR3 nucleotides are TGTGCCATCAGTGAGGGAGTAAATGAGCAGTTCTTC.

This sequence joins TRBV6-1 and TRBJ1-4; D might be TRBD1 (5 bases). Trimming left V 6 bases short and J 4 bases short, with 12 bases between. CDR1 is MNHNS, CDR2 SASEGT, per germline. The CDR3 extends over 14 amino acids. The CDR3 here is CASRAGTINEKLFF. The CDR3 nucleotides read TGTGCCAGCAGAGCCGGGACTATTAATGAAAAACTGTTTTTT.

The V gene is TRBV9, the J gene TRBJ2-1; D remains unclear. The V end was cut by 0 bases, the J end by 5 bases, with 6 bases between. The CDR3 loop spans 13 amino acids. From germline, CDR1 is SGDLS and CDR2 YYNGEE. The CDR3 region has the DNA TGTGCCAGCAGCGTAGACGAGGACAATGAGCAGTTCTTC. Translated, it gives CASSVDEDNEQFF. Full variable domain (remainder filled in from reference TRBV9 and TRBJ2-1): DSGVTQTPKHLITATGQRVTLRCSPRSGDLSVYWYQQSLDQGLQFLIQYYNGEERAKGNILERFSAQQFPDLHSELNLSSLELGDSALYFCASSVDEDNEQFFGPGTRLTVL.

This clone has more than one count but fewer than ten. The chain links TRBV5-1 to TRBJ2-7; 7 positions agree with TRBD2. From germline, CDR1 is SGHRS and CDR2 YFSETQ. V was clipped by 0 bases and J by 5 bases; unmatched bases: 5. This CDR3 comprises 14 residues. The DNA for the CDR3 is TGCGCCAGCAGCTTGGGTGAAGGGACTAACGAGCAGTACTTC. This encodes CASSLGEGTNEQYF.

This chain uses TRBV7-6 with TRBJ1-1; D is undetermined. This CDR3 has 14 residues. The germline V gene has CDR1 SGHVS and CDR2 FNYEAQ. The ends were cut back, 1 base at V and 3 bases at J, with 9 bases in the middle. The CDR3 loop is CASSLVSGDTEAFF. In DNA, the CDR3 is TGTGCCAGCAGCTTAGTCTCGGGCGACACTGAAGCTTTCTTT.

CDR3 protein: CASNQGFGHTEAFF. CDR3 bases: TGTGCCAGTAACCAGGGGTTTGGGCACACTGAAGCTTTCTTT. The chain joins TRBV28 to TRBJ1-1; tentatively, D is TRBD1 (6 bases). CDR3 size: 14 residues. V was trimmed by 9 bases and J by 3 bases, leaving 17 bases between them. Germline-derived CDR1 and CDR2 are MDHEN and SYDVKM.

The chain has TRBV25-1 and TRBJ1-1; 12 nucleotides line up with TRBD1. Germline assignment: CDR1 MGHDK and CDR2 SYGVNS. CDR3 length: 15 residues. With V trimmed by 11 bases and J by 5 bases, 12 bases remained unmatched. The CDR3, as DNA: TGTGCCTCCACTCCGGGACAGGGGGCTTATACTGAAGCTTTCTTT. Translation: CASTPGQGAYTEAFF.

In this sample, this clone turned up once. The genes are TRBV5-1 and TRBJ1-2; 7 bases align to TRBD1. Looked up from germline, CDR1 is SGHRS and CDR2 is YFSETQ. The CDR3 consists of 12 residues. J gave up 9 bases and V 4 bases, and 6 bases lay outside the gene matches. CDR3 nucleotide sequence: TGCGCCAGCAGCACGGGACAGTTTAGCTACACCTTC. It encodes CASSTGQFSYTF.

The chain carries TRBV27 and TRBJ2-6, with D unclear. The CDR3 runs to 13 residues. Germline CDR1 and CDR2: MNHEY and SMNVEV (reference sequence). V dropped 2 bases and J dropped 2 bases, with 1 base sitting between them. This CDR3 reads CASSLTGANVLTF. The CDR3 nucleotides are TGTGCCAGCAGTTTAACTGGGGCCAACGTCCTGACTTTC.

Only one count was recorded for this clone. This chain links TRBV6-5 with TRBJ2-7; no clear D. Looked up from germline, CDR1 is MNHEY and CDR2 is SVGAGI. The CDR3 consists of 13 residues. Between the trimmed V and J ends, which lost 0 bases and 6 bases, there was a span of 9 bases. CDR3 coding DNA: TGTGCCAGCAGTTACTCGAGATGGGGCGAGCAGTACTTC. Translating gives CASSYSRWGEQYF.

CDR3 DNA: TGTGCCAGCAGTTGGCAACAGGGGGCCCAAGAGACCCAGTACTTC. Its translation: CASSWQQGAQETQYF. This rearrangement joins TRBV6-5 to TRBJ2-5, with 9 bases identical to TRBD1. CDR3 length equals 15 residues. V lost 4 bases to trimming and J lost 1 base; unmatched junction nucleotides: 4. Germline V gene data show CDR1 as MNHEY and CDR2 as SVGAGI.

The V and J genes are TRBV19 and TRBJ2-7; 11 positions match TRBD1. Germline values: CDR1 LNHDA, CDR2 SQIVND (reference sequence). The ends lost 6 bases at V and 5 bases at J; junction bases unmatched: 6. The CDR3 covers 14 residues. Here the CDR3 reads CASRDRGRGNEQYF. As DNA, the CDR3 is TGTGCCAGTAGGGACAGGGGGCGCGGGAACGAGCAGTACTTC.

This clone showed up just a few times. For the CDR3, the DNA is TGTGCCAGCAGCGTAGCTGGGCAAACTAATGAAAAACTGTTTTTT. It yields the protein CASSVAGQTNEKLFF. The rearrangement links TRBV9 to TRBJ1-4, with D unresolved. The CDR3 loop spans 15 amino acids. Germline V gene sequence: CDR1 SGDLS, CDR2 YYNGEE. Between the trimmed V and J ends, which lost 0 bases and 1 base, there was a span of 7 bases. The whole variable domain, filled in from reference TRBV9 and TRBJ1-4, reads DSGVTQTPKHLITATGQRVTLRCSPRSGDLSVYWYQQSLDQGLQFLIQYYNGEERAKGNILERFSAQQFPDLHSELNLSSLELGDSALYFCASSVAGQTNEKLFFGSGTQLSVL.

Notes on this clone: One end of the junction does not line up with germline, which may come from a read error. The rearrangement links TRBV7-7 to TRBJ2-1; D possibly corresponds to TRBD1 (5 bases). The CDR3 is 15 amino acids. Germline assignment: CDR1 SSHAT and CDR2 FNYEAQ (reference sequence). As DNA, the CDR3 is TGTGCTAGCAGCTTAGCCGACATAGGGGTGGGTGAGCAGTTCTTC. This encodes CASSLADIGVGEQFF.

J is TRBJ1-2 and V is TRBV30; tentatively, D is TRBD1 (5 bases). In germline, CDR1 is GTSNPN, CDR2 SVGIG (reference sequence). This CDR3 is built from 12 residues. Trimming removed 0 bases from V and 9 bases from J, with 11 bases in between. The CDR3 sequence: CAWSVTGHSYTF. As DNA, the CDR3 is TGTGCCTGGAGTGTAACAGGTCATAGCTACACCTTC.

CDR3 region: CASSFTGFNEKLFF. For the CDR3, the DNA is TGTGCCAGCAGCTTCACAGGGTTTAATGAAAAACTGTTTTTT. The V call is TRBV5-6, the J call TRBJ1-4; D may be TRBD1 (6 bases). The V end was cut by 2 bases, the J end by 4 bases, with 9 bases between. Germline-derived CDR1 and CDR2 are SGHDT and YYEEEE. This CDR3 spans 14 amino acids.

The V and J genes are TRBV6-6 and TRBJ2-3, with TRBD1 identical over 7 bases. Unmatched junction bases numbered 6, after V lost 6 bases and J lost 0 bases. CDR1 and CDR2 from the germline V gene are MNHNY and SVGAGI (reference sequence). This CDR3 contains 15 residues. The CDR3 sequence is CASSAVQGSTDTQYF. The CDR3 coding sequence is TGTGCCAGCAGCGCCGTACAGGGGAGCACAGATACGCAGTATTTT.

The CDR3 region is CSVVKGEQYF. For the CDR3, the DNA is TGCAGCGTTGTTAAGGGCGAGCAGTACTTC. J is TRBJ2-5 and V is TRBV29-1, with no clear D. The last part of the DNA fits TRBJ2-7 better; the J call may be wrong. Germline CDR1 SQVTM, CDR2 ANQGSEA. This CDR3 is 10 amino acids long.

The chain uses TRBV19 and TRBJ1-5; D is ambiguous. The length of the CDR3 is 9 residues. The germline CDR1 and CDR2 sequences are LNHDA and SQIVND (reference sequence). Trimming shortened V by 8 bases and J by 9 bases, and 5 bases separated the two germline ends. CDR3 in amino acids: CASGGPQHF. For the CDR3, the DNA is TGTGCCAGTGGCGGGCCCCAGCATTTT.

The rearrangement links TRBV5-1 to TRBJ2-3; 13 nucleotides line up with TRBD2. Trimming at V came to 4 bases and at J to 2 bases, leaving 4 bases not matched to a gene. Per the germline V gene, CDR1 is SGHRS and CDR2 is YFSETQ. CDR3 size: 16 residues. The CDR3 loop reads CASSTGTSGNTDTQYF. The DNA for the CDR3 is TGCGCCAGCAGCACTGGGACTAGCGGGAACACAGATACGCAGTATTTT. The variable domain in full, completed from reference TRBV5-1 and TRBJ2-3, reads KAGVTQTPRYLIKTRGQQVTLSCSPISGHRSVSWYQQTPGQGLQFLFEYFSETQRNKGNFPGRFSGRQFSNSRSEMNVSTLELGDSALYLCASSTGTSGNTDTQYFGPGTRLTVL.

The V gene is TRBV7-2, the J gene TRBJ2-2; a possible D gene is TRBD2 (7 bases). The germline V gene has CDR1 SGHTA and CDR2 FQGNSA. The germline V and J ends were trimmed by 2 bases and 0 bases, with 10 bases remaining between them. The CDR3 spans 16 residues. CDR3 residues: CASSLWGGANTGELFF. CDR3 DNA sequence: TGTGCCAGCAGCTTATGGGGGGGCGCGAACACCGGGGAGCTGTTTTTT.

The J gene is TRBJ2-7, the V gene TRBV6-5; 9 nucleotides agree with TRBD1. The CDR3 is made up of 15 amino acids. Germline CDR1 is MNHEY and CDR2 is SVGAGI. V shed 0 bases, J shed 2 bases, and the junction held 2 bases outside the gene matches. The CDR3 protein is CASSYSDRGTYEQYF. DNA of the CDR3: TGTGCCAGCAGTTACTCGGACAGGGGAACCTACGAGCAGTACTTC.

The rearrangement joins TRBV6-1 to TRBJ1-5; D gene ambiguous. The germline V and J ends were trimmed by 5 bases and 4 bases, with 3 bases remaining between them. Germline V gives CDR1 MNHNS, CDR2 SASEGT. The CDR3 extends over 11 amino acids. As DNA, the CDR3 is TGTGCCAGCAGTTTAAATCAGCCCCAGCATTTT. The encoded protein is CASSLNQPQHF.

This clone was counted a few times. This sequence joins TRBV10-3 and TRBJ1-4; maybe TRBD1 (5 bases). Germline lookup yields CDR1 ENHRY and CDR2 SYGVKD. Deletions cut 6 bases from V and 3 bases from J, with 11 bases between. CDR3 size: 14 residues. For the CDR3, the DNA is TGTGCCATCAGGGCGGGGCCTGCTAATGAAAAACTGTTTTTT. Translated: CAIRAGPANEKLFF.

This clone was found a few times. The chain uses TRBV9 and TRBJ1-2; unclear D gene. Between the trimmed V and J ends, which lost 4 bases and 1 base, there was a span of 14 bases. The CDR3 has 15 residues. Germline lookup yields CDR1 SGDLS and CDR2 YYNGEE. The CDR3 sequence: CASSPSFEGNYGYTF. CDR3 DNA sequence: TGTGCCAGCAGCCCCTCGTTTGAGGGTAACTATGGCTACACCTTC. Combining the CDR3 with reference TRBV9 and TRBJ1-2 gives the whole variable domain DSGVTQTPKHLITATGQRVTLRCSPRSGDLSVYWYQQSLDQGLQFLIQYYNGEERAKGNILERFSAQQFPDLHSELNLSSLELGDSALYFCASSPSFEGNYGYTFGSGTRLTVV.